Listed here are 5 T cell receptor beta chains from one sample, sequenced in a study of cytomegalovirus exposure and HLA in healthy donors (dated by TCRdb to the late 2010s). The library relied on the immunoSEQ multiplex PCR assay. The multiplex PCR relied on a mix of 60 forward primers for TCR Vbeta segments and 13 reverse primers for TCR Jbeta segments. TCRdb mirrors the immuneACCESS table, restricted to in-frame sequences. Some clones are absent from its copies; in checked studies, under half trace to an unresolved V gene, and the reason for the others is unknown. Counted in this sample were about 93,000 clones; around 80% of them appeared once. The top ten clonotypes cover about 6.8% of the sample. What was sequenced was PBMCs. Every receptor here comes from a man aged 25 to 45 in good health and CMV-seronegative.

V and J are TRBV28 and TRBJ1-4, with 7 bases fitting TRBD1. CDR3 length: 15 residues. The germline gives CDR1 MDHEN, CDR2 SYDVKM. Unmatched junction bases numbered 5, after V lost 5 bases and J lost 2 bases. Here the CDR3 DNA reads TGTGCCAGCAGTCCGGGGACAGTGACTAATGAAAAACTGTTTTTT. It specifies CASSPGTVTNEKLFF. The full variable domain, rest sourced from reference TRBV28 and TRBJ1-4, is DVKVTQSSRYLVKRTGEKVFLECVQDMDHENMFWYRQDPGLGLRLIYFSYDVKMKEKGDIPEGYSVSREKKERFSLILESASTNQTSMYLCASSPGTVTNEKLFFGSGTQLSVL.

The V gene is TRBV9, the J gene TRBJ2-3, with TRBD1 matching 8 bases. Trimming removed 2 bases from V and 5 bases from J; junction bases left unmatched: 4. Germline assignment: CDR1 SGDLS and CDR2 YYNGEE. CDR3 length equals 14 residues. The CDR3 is CASSVTGAEDTQYF. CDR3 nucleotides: TGTGCCAGCAGCGTGACAGGGGCGGAAGATACGCAGTATTTT. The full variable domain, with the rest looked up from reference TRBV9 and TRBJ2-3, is DSGVTQTPKHLITATGQRVTLRCSPRSGDLSVYWYQQSLDQGLQFLIQYYNGEERAKGNILERFSAQQFPDLHSELNLSSLELGDSALYFCASSVTGAEDTQYFGPGTRLTVL.

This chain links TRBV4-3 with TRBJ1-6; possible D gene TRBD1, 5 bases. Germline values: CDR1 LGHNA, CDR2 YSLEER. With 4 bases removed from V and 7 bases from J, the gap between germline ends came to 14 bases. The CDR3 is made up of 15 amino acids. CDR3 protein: CASSPDTGPNSPLHF. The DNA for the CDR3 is TGCGCCAGCAGCCCAGATACAGGTCCCAATTCACCCCTCCACTTT.

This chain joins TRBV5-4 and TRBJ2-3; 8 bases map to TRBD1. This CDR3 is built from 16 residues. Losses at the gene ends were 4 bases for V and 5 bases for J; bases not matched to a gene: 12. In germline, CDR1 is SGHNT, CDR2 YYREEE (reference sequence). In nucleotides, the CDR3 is TGTGCCAGCAGCCTTACATCACAGGGGGTATTAGATACGCAGTATTTT. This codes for CASSLTSQGVLDTQYF.

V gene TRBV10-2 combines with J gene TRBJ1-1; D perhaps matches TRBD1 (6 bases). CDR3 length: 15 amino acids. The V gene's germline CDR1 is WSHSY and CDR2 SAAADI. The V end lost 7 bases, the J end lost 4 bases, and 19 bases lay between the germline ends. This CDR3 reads CASTEGGGLGTEAFF. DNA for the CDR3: TGCGCCAGCACGGAGGGGGGAGGGTTGGGCACTGAAGCTTTCTTT.